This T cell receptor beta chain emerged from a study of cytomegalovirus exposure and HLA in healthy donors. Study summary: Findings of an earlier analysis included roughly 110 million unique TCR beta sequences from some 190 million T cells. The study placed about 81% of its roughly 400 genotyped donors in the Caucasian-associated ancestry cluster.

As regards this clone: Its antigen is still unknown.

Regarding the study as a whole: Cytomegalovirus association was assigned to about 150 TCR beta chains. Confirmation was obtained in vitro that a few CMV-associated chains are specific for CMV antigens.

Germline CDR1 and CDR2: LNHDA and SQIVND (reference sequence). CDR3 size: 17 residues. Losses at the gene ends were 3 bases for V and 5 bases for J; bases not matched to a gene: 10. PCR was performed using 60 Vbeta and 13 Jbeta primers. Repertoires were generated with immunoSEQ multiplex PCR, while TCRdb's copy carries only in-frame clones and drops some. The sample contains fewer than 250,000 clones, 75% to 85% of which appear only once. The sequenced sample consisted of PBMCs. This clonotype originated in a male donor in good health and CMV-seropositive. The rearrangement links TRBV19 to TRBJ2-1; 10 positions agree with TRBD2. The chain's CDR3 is CASSISTTSGKNNEQFF. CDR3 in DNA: TGTGCCAGTAGTATCTCGACCACTAGCGGGAAAAACAATGAGCAGTTCTTC.